This T cell receptor (beta chain) is drawn from a study of OX40 agonist ivuxolimab in advanced cancers. As for the study in general: The dose of intravenous ivuxolimab that patients received every 2 weeks ranged from 0.01 to 10 mg/kg.

Germline loops: CDR1 SGHVS, CDR2 FNYEAQ. The CDR3 has 15 residues. V lost 1 base, J lost 2 bases, and 11 bases lay in between. Blood sampling took place at baseline, cycle 4 day 1, and cycle 7 day 1. Produced via immunoSEQ multiplex PCR; TCRdb's table is partial and in-frame only. The table lists approximately 74,000 clones, roughly 87% of them singletons. The gene calls are TRBV7-6 and TRBJ2-5, with D tentatively TRBD1 (5 bases). The origin of this receptor is an adult with an advanced solid tumor such as melanoma, head and neck, liver or kidney cancer. The source material was CD4+ or CD8+ T cells sorted from blood, sampled in a trial of the OX40 agonist ivuxolimab. In nucleotides, the CDR3 is TGTGCCAGCAGCTTAGATAGGACAAGACAAGAGACCCAGTACTTC. It translates to CASSLDRTRQETQYF.